This T cell receptor (beta chain) was recovered during a study of cytomegalovirus exposure and HLA in healthy donors (dated by TCRdb to about 2017). The study in broad terms: In an earlier analysis of under 750 of the donors, 276 Gb of sequence data and 90 million to 120 million unique TCR beta sequences from 180 million or so T cells were reported. An early release that covered about 600 HLA-typed donors contained approximately 290 gigabases of sequencing data and 85 million to 100 million unique TCR sequences. The genetic ancestry cluster associated with self-reported Caucasian donors included about 81% of the roughly 390 genotyped donors. The study aimed to test whether signatures of past pathogen exposure could be identified by cataloging public T cell receptors. The study used immunosequencing to profile the T cell repertoires of 666 subjects and linked those repertoires to cytomegalovirus serostatus. A separate validation cohort of approximately 130 different subjects was used in addition to the roughly 620-subject first cohort. To predict cytomegalovirus infection status, the study combined high-throughput TCR immunosequencing, statistical association of individual TCRs with disease status, and machine learning. A later analysis re-analyzed previously published TCR beta repertoires from 550 to 700 donors and added high-resolution HLA genotyping to study TCR occurrence patterns. Rather than drawing on any new phenotypic data, the later analysis identified candidate immune exposures from TCR beta sequences and the way those sequences occurred across donors. In an earlier analysis of over 550 of the donors, high-throughput TCR beta sequencing was used to judge whether each TCR beta V gene segment behaved as functional or pseudogenic. Alongside the repertoire data, information on donor age, sex, ethnicity and CMV serostatus was compiled. A later genetic analysis took genome-wide SNP genotypes for about three fifths of the 666 donors and used that subset as a discovery cohort. All discovery cohort repertoires had been generated on a single sequencing platform. Both class I and class II loci were covered by HLA typing, at four-digit resolution. Typing coverage differed by locus: A, B, C, DRB1 and DQB1 were typed in roughly 629-640 donors, DQA1 in 522, DPA1 in over 600, and DPB1 in just under 490. Several DR-DQ haplotypes were treated as single units for association and clustering because of strong linkage in the cohort. Among roughly 400 genotyped donors of the cohort, an average of approximately 240,000 unique TCR beta nucleotide sequences was sequenced per donor, of which 15% to 20% were non-productive. The full study reports these points: A later analysis found that most CMV-associated TCR beta chains appeared HLA-restricted, with HLA associations seemingly driven largely by CMV exposure. In this cohort, only TCR beta chains were sequenced, and detectable features were limited by the absence of alpha or paired-chain data. Because counts were too low, seventeen rarely observed V segments, including chromosome 9 orphons, were excluded from the earlier analysis of under 650 of the donors. A later analysis reported that several top co-occurrence clusters appeared linked to parvovirus B19, influenza, CMV and Epstein-Barr virus. In an earlier analysis of 587 of the donors, most TCR beta V segments appeared in productive rearrangements about 87% or about 30% of the time, broadly matching IMGT annotations. Cytomegalovirus status was reported to be diagnosed by the classifier with high specificity and sensitivity in both the original and validation cohorts. The authors suggested that the approach could potentially be generalized to other disease states and immunological phenotypes. Linkage disequilibrium might explain the correlated functional status among segregating V segments, but an unknown experimental factor could not be ruled out. At a false discovery rate of 0.05, a later analysis linked 16,951 TCR beta sequences to specific HLA alleles. Immune exposure information for the cohort was limited to CMV serostatus. In a later analysis, TCR association rates were found to vary across HLA loci, with the most associated TCRs seen for DRB1 alleles and the fewest for HLA-C alleles. A cluster of highly shared sequence variants was judged likely to represent a technical artifact of the sequencing pipeline. When HLA alleles, especially DR and DQ, strongly co-occurred, attributing TCR associations to individual alleles was difficult. Because some donors lacked HLA typing at each locus, the association tests relied only on the typed subset. A later analysis found that HLA-associated TCR beta chains were more clonally expanded and had lower generation probabilities than equally common non-associated chains. Across donors, most TCR sequences were observed very rarely, whereas some public TCRs were present in many individuals. A later genetic analysis associated a missense DCLRE1C variant with V-gene and J-gene trimming of TCR beta chains, and an independent cohort replicated the association. A few of the identified cytomegalovirus-associated TCR beta chains were confirmed in vitro to be specific for cytomegalovirus antigens. A total of 150 to 200 TCR beta chains were listed by the study as associated with cytomegalovirus. Roughly uniform sequencing depth across donors was assumed in presence/absence analyses, although this assumption may not hold. A later genetic analysis reported fewer N-insertions in productive TCRs among donors in an Asian-associated ancestry cluster than the roughly 640-donor mean. A further reported finding was that TCR beta sequences accurately predicted the HLA-A and HLA-B alleles for most subjects in the first cohort.

Libraries came from the immunoSEQ multiplex PCR assay. The multiplex PCR relied on a mix of 60 forward primers for TCR Vbeta segments and 13 reverse primers for TCR Jbeta segments. Amplification of the CDR3 region of rearranged TCR beta genes was performed with a multiplex PCR assay on genomic DNA. The amplified TCR beta libraries were sequenced on the Illumina HiSeq System as 87-base-pair reads. As for the authors' bioinformatics: In a later analysis, tens of millions of unique TCR beta chains were counted across the 500 to 700 repertoires, and around 11 million of these chains were shared by at least two donors. Raw reads were error-corrected and collapsed into unique sequences by a nearest-neighbor algorithm in which closely related sequences were merged to remove PCR and sequencing errors. CDR3 sequences were aligned to IMGT reference sequences to assign V, D and J gene segments. For a sequence to be retained, a match of at least six nucleotides to both a V gene segment and a J gene segment was required. Rearrangements were called productive when the CDR3 lacked stop codons and stayed in frame with V and J; all others were non-productive. CDR3 was defined by IMGT convention, running from the second conserved V-encoded cysteine to the conserved J-encoded phenylalanine. In an earlier analysis of roughly 580 of the donors, sequences lacking an unambiguous match to a single V gene segment were excluded. An earlier analysis of several hundred of the donors classified V segments as functional when productive rearrangements were above 56.7% and as segregating when the standard deviation between donors was above 5%. A statistical classification framework was developed to diagnose cytomegalovirus status using the catalog of TCR beta chain sequences. A later analysis assigned V and J genes by comparing TCR nucleotide sequences with IMGT/GENE-DB human TR gene sequences. In a later analysis, CDR3 sequences and most-parsimonious VDJ recombination scenarios were assigned using the TCRdist pipeline. In a later analysis, each TCR beta chain was defined by its CDR3 amino acid sequence together with its V-gene family, and reads lacking a unique V-gene family were excluded. To address suspected cross-contamination and a sequencing artifact, a later analysis removed a few hundred highly shared, low-generation-probability nucleotide sequences. In a later analysis, a clonal expansion index was calculated for each public chain from normalized within-repertoire ranks of inferred template counts. In a later analysis, generation probabilities were computed using a VDJ recombination model fitted to out-of-frame rearrangements, and the results were checked against IGoR. A later analysis scored TCR-TCR, TCR-HLA and TCR-CMV co-occurrence with hypergeometric tests, applying a repertoire-size bias correction to TCR pairs. In a later analysis, false discovery rates were estimated by permuting HLA or CMV assignments 20 times. A later analysis grouped co-occurring TCRs with DBSCAN, adding TCRdist sequence similarity when clustering within HLA-allele-positive subsets. Co-occurrence clustering excluded repertoires with fewer than 30,000 or more than 120,000 public chains, plus five with anomalous nucleotide sharing. TCRdb re-hosts the immuneACCESS table, in-frame sequences only. Its copies lack some clones; in the studies checked, an unresolved V gene accounts for under half of them, and the cause for the rest is not known. That table furnishes V, J and clone size, whereas the DNA furnished D and trimming. This sample holds under 200,000 clones; approximately 84% were observed only once. 2% to 3% of the sample lies in the top ten.

On this clone itself: Its antigen is not yet known. There are no base qualities to consult, and no much larger clone falls within one base.

The cohort was made up of hundreds of healthy bone marrow donors. Cohort members were all nominally healthy when sampled, although unrecorded immune exposures were likely present. The donor was CMV seropositive and belonged to the group of around 300 seropositive cohort members. A peripheral blood sample was provided by each donor, and peripheral blood mononuclear cells were used for TCR beta sequencing. Genomic DNA extraction from the blood cell samples was performed with the Qiagen DNeasy Blood Extraction Kit. Sequencing was done on a sample of PBMCs. The TCR was taken from a man younger than 45 in good health and CMV-seropositive.

The DNA sequence is as follows: TGTGCCAGCAGCTTACTTCTCAGGGGCTTGGATACGCAGTATTTT. The translation is CASSLLLRGLDTQYF. The chain couples TRBV7-8 to TRBJ2-3, and perhaps TRBD1 as D gene, on 6 matching bases. Looking up the germline V gene yields CDR1 SGHVS and CDR2 FQNEAQ. Trimming at the junction amounts to 2 bases on V and 6 bases on J, and the germline ends lie 15 bases apart. The CDR3 covers 15 residues, taking in both the cysteine and the phenylalanine. The read is trimmed to its CDR3 DNA, 45 bases read in frame from base 1.